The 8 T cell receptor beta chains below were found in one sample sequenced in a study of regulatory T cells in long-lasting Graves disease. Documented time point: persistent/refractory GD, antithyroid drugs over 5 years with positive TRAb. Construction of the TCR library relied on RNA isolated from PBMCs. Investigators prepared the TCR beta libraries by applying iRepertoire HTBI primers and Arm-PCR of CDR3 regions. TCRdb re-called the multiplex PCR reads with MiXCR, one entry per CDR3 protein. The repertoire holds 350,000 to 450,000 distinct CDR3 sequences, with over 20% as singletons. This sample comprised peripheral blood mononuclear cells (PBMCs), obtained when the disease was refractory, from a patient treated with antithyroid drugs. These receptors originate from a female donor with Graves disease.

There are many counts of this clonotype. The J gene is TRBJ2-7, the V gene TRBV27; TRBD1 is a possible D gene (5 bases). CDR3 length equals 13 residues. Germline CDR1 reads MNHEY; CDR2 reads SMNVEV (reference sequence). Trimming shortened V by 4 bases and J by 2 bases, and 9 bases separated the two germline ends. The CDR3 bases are TGTGCCAGCAGTTCAGGGAATACCTACGAGCAGTACTTC. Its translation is CASSSGNTYEQYF.

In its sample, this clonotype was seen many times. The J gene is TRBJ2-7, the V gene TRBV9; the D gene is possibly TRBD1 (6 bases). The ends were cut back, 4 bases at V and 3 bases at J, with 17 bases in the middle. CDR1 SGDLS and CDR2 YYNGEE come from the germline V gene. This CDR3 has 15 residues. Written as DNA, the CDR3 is TGTGCCAGCAGCCTAGGGCCGGCGGACAGCTACGAGCAGTACTTC. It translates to CASSLGPADSYEQYF.

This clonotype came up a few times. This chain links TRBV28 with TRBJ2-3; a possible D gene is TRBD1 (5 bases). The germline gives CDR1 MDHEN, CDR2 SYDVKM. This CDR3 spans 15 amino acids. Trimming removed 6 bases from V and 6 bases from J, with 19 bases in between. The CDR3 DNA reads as TGTGCCAGCAGCCTCATTCTTACAGGCTTGGATACGCAGTATTTT. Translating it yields CASSLILTGLDTQYF.

The CDR3 DNA is TGCGCCAGCAGCTTGGCCCCGGATGGCAATCAGCCCCAGCATTTT. Encoded protein: CASSLAPDGNQPQHF. The V gene is TRBV5-1, the J gene TRBJ1-5; D uncertain. Germline V gene sequence: CDR1 SGHRS, CDR2 YFSETQ. This CDR3 spans 15 amino acids. V shed 0 bases and J shed 2 bases, with 9 bases lying between them.

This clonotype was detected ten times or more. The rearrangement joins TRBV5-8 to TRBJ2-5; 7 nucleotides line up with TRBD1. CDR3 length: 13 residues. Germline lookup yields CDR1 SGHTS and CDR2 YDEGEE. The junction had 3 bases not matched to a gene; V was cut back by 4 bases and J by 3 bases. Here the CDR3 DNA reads TGTGCCAGCAGCCTCGACAGGGAAGAGACCCAGTACTTC. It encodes CASSLDREETQYF.

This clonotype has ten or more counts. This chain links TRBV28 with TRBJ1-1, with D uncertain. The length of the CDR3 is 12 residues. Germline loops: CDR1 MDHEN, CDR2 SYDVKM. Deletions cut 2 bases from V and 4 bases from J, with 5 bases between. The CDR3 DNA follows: TGTGCCAGCAGTTTACGGTTCACTGAAGCTTTCTTT. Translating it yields CASSLRFTEAFF.

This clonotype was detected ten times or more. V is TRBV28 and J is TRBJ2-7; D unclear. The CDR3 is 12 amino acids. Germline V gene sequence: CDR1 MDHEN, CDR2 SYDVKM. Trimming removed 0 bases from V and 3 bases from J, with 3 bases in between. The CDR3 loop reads CASSLWVYEQYF. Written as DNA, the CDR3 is TGTGCCAGCAGTTTATGGGTCTACGAGCAGTACTTC.

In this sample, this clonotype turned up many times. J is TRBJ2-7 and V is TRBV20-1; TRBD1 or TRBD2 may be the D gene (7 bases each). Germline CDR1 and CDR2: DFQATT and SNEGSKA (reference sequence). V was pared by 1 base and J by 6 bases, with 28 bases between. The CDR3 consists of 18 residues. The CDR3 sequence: CSARALGKAGEGGAEQYF. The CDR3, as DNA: TGCAGTGCTAGAGCTCTCGGCAAGGCGGGAGAAGGGGGCGCCGAGCAGTACTTC.